Presented here are 27 T cell receptor beta chains from one specimen sequenced in a study of blood T cell repertoires in COVID-19. Sequencing used immunoSEQ multiplex PCR; TCRdb keeps in-frame clones, though not all of them. The table lists 250,000 to 300,000 clones, nearly 90% of them singletons, with approximately 12% in the top ten. The sample was peripheral blood. Receptors originate from a woman in her 30s with COVID-19, enrolled during active disease.

This sequence joins TRBV11-3 and TRBJ2-5; 12 bases map to TRBD2. The CDR3 totals 14 residues. Germline V CDR1 and CDR2: SGHNT, YENEEA. The V and J ends lost 5 bases and 5 bases, in that order; junction bases with no gene match: 3. The CDR3 DNA follows: TGTGCCAGCAGCCTAGCGGGGGGGCTTGAGACCCAGTACTTC. This codes for CASSLAGGLETQYF.

The chain employs TRBV29-1 and TRBJ2-3; D might be TRBD1 (5 bases). V was shortened by 5 bases and J by 2 bases, with 11 bases between the two germline ends. Per germline, CDR1 SQVTM and CDR2 ANQGSEA. The CDR3 extends over 13 amino acids. The CDR3 loop is CSVQGKFTDTQYF. Written as DNA, the CDR3 is TGCAGCGTTCAGGGTAAATTCACAGATACGCAGTATTTT.

This chain joins TRBV10-3 and TRBJ2-7, with D perhaps matching TRBD1 (6 bases). This CDR3 spans 13 amino acids. Germline CDR1 and CDR2: ENHRY and SYGVKD. Trimming shortened V by 4 bases and J by 5 bases, and 12 bases separated the two germline ends. Written as DNA, the CDR3 is TGTGCCATCAGTGGCGACAGGAACGACGAGCAGTACTTC. As protein: CAISGDRNDEQYF.

This chain joins TRBV5-1 and TRBJ1-1; D unresolved. CDR1 is SGHRS and CDR2 is YFSETQ in the germline V gene. The V end lost 4 bases, the J end lost 2 bases, and 12 bases lay between the germline ends. CDR3 size: 14 residues. The CDR3: CASSQTTYNTEAFF. The CDR3 region has the DNA TGCGCCAGCAGCCAGACGACATATAACACTGAAGCTTTCTTT.

The gene calls are TRBV3-1 (or the pseudogene TRBV3-2) and TRBJ2-2, with TRBD2 matching over 8 bases. The germline CDR1 and CDR2 sequences are LGHDT and YNNKEL (reference sequence). This CDR3 comprises 16 residues. V trimming: 1 base; J trimming: 3 bases; junction bases outside the gene matches: 4. The CDR3 DNA follows: TGTGCCAGCAGCCAAGCGGGGGGGCCATACACCGGGGAGCTGTTTTTT. This sequence encodes CASSQAGGPYTGELFF.

As DNA, the CDR3 is TGTGCCAGTGCCAGAGGGCCCCCTATCAATGAGCAGTTCTTC. This encodes CASARGPPINEQFF. The V call is TRBV19, the J call TRBJ2-1; D may be TRBD2 (5 bases). CDR1 and CDR2 (germline): LNHDA, SQIVND (reference sequence). V was shortened by 8 bases and J by 6 bases, with 17 bases between the two germline ends. The CDR3 contains 14 residues.

The V call is TRBV11-3, the J call TRBJ2-7, with TRBD1 matching over 7 bases. This CDR3 spans 15 amino acids. Per germline, CDR1 SGHNT and CDR2 YENEEA. V was clipped by 1 base and J by 4 bases; unmatched bases: 7. The CDR3 region is CASSLVATGIYEQYF. The CDR3 region has the DNA TGTGCCAGCAGCTTAGTAGCGACAGGGATATACGAGCAGTACTTC.

The chain carries TRBV10-3 and TRBJ2-5; TRBD2 agrees at 8 bases. The germline gives CDR1 ENHRY, CDR2 SYGVKD. There are 13 residues in the CDR3. V trimming: 11 bases; J trimming: 0 bases; junction bases outside the gene matches: 5. CDR3 sequence: CAVQRGHQETQYF. The CDR3 nucleotides are TGTGCCGTCCAGCGGGGGCACCAAGAGACCCAGTACTTC.

The chain combines TRBV24-1 with TRBJ1-4; 9 bases fit TRBD1. The germline CDR1 and CDR2 sequences are KGHDR and SFDVKD. The CDR3 has 16 amino acids. The V and J ends lost 8 bases and 7 bases, in that order; junction bases with no gene match: 13. The CDR3 nucleotides are TGTGCCACCACCGTACCAGTGGGACAGGGAAGTGAAAAACTGTTTTTT. This sequence encodes CATTVPVGQGSEKLFF.

The chain links TRBV27 to TRBJ2-5, with D perhaps TRBD2 (5 bases). V lost 11 bases to trimming and J lost 1 base, with 17 bases between them. CDR1 and CDR2 from the germline V gene are MNHEY and SMNVEV (reference sequence). The CDR3 extends over 14 amino acids. Here the CDR3 reads CASSDWGFQETQYF. The CDR3 DNA reads TGTGCCTCTTCGGACTGGGGATTCCAAGAGACCCAGTACTTC.

V gene TRBV25-1 combines with J gene TRBJ1-1; 8 bases line up with TRBD1. Germline V gives CDR1 MGHDK, CDR2 SYGVNS. Trimming at V came to 6 bases and at J to 12 bases, leaving 15 bases not matched to a gene. This CDR3 comprises 14 residues. CDR3: CASSLSSGGAAPFF. CDR3 nucleotide sequence: TGTGCCAGCAGCCTATCCTCAGGGGGCGCTGCCCCTTTCTTT. Combining the CDR3 with reference TRBV25-1 and TRBJ1-1 gives the whole variable domain EADIYQTPRYLVIGTGKKITLECSQTMGHDKMYWYQQDPGMELHLIHYSYGVNSTEKGDLSSESTVSRIRTEHFPLTLESARPSHTSQYLCASSLSSGGAAPFFGQGTRLTVV.

This chain connects TRBV6-4 to TRBJ1-5; 10 nucleotides line up with TRBD1. Germline V gene sequence: CDR1 MRHNA, CDR2 SNTAGT. The CDR3 runs 19 residues. V dropped 8 bases and J dropped 1; count of bases not matched to a gene: 17. The CDR3 coding sequence is TGTGCCAGCGAGGGAGGCCAAGGGGACAGGGGAGGGAGCAATCAGCCCCAGCATTTT. Protein product: CASEGGQGDRGGSNQPQHF.

The chain has TRBV6-5 and TRBJ1-3, with D perhaps TRBD1 (5 bases). Germline V gene lookup returns CDR1 MNHEY and CDR2 SVGAGI. The CDR3 spans 13 residues. Trimming took off 11 bases at V and 4 bases at J, with 15 bases between the two ends. Here the CDR3 reads CARGGAMGNTIYF. The CDR3 DNA reads as TGTGCCCGGGGGGGAGCGATGGGAAACACCATATATTTT.

The V call is TRBV6-5, the J call TRBJ1-1, with D hard to call. The CDR3 loop spans 13 amino acids. Germline V gene sequence: CDR1 MNHEY, CDR2 SVGAGI. Trimming took 8 bases from V and 2 from J, leaving 12 bases between them. Written as DNA, the CDR3 is TGTGCCAGCGGCCTTCGGGGAAACACTGAAGCTTTCTTT. This sequence encodes CASGLRGNTEAFF.

This clone occurred once. The chain links TRBV6-5 to TRBJ1-5; TRBD1 aligns across 7 bases. Per germline, CDR1 MNHEY and CDR2 SVGAGI. There are 13 residues in the CDR3. With V trimmed by 10 bases and J by 4 bases, 7 bases remained unmatched. DNA for the CDR3: TGTGCCACAAGGGACAGCCAGAATCAGCCCCAGCATTTT. This codes for CATRDSQNQPQHF.

V usage is TRBV20-1 and J usage is TRBJ2-1; TRBD2 agrees at 7 bases. With V trimmed by 3 bases and J by 2 bases, 7 bases remained unmatched. The CDR3 has 15 amino acids. Per germline, CDR1 DFQATT and CDR2 SNEGSKA (reference sequence). DNA for the CDR3: TGCAGTGCTAGTGTGGGGCTAGCGGCCTACAATGAGCAGTTCTTC. Residues: CSASVGLAAYNEQFF.

This clone was recorded only once. This chain uses TRBV6-5 with TRBJ1-2; 8 nucleotides match TRBD1. Germline CDR1 reads MNHEY; CDR2 reads SVGAGI. The CDR3 is made up of 13 amino acids. Trimming cost V 7 bases and J 9 bases; bases outside gene matches: 10. The CDR3 protein is CASTPGGHRSYTF. CDR3 DNA: TGTGCCAGCACGCCAGGGGGCCATCGGAGCTACACCTTC.

The chain combines TRBV10-2 with TRBJ2-5; TRBD2 matches 7 bases. CDR1 WSHSY and CDR2 SAAADI come from the germline V gene. V lost 3 bases, J lost 5 bases, and 9 bases stayed unmatched. This CDR3 region has 15 residues. The CDR3: CASSEIYSGRETQYF. DNA of the CDR3: TGCGCCAGCAGTGAAATATATAGCGGGCGTGAGACCCAGTACTTC.

The chain is built from TRBV12-3 or TRBV12-4 and TRBJ2-7; D is possibly TRBD2 (5 bases). V was trimmed by 2 bases and J by 7 bases, leaving 9 bases between them. This CDR3 has 12 amino acids. The chain's CDR3 is CASSLRRREQYF. The CDR3 region has the DNA TGTGCCAGCAGTTTAAGGAGGCGAGAGCAGTACTTC.

CDR3 DNA sequence: TGTGCCAGCAGAGCTATGGGGACAGGGGACCATGAGCAGTTCTTC. Translating it yields CASRAMGTGDHEQFF. The gene calls are TRBV5-6 and TRBJ2-1; 10 bases are shared with TRBD1. The CDR3 extends over 15 amino acids. CDR1 and CDR2 (germline): SGHDT, YYEEEE. J gave up 8 bases and V 5 bases, and 10 bases lay outside the gene matches.

The table lists this clone with a count of one. The gene calls are TRBV7-2 and TRBJ2-3, with D possibly TRBD1 on 5 matching bases. This CDR3 region has 15 residues. The ends were cut back, 1 base at V and 10 bases at J, with 18 bases in the middle. Germline V gives CDR1 SGHTA, CDR2 FQGNSA. Written as DNA, the CDR3 is TGTGCCAGCAGCTTAGTATCGTCGGGCCAGGGTGCGCAGTATTTT. Its translation is CASSLVSSGQGAQYF.

J is TRBJ2-5 and V is TRBV5-4; 7 nucleotides agree with TRBD2. Germline lookup yields CDR1 SGHNT and CDR2 YYREEE (reference sequence). V lost 4 bases, J lost 0 bases, and 6 bases stayed unmatched. This CDR3 contains 15 residues. The CDR3 reads CASSTKAGNQETQYF. The CDR3 region has the DNA TGTGCCAGCAGCACCAAAGCGGGGAACCAAGAGACCCAGTACTTC.

The chain joins TRBV5-1 to TRBJ2-7; 11 bases agree with TRBD1. The CDR3 runs to 16 residues. Trimming took 5 bases from V and 4 from J; bases not matched to a gene: 11. The germline V gene has CDR1 SGHRS and CDR2 YFSETQ. The CDR3 protein is CASRPGPGQGAYEQYF. The CDR3 DNA reads TGCGCCAGCAGACCCGGACCCGGACAGGGGGCGTACGAGCAGTACTTC.

The chain employs TRBV2 and TRBJ1-4; D not resolved. V lost 7 bases and J lost 6, with 6 bases in between. The CDR3 contains 11 residues. The germline V gene has CDR1 SNHLY and CDR2 FYNNEI. The chain's CDR3 is CASTVYEKLFF. The DNA of the CDR3 is TGTGCCAGCACAGTTTATGAAAAACTGTTTTTT.

This clone was observed a single time. The rearrangement links TRBV7-9 to TRBJ1-2; D is unclear. The germline V and J ends were trimmed by 1 base and 8 bases, with 14 bases remaining between them. In germline, CDR1 is SEHNR, CDR2 FQNEAQ (reference sequence). The CDR3 runs to 14 residues. The DNA for the CDR3 is TGTGCCAGCAGCTTAGTGGGCAGCGGTGAGGGCTACACCTTC. The encoded protein is CASSLVGSGEGYTF.

V and J are TRBV19 and TRBJ1-2; TRBD1 is a possible D gene (5 bases). V lost 7 bases, J lost 8 bases, and 17 bases lay in between. Germline V gene sequence: CDR1 LNHDA, CDR2 SQIVND (reference sequence). This CDR3 comprises 13 residues. The DNA of the CDR3 is TGTGCCAGTAACCACCCCGGGCAGGGAGGCTACACCTTC. Translating gives CASNHPGQGGYTF.

This chain uses TRBV30 with TRBJ2-2, with a possible D match to TRBD1 (5 bases). Trimming took off 3 bases at V and 0 bases at J, with 8 bases between the two ends. CDR3 size: 14 residues. Germline V gives CDR1 GTSNPN, CDR2 SVGIG (reference sequence). The CDR3 nucleotides are TGTGCCTGGAGGGACACCGCGAACACCGGGGAGCTGTTTTTT. It codes for CAWRDTANTGELFF.